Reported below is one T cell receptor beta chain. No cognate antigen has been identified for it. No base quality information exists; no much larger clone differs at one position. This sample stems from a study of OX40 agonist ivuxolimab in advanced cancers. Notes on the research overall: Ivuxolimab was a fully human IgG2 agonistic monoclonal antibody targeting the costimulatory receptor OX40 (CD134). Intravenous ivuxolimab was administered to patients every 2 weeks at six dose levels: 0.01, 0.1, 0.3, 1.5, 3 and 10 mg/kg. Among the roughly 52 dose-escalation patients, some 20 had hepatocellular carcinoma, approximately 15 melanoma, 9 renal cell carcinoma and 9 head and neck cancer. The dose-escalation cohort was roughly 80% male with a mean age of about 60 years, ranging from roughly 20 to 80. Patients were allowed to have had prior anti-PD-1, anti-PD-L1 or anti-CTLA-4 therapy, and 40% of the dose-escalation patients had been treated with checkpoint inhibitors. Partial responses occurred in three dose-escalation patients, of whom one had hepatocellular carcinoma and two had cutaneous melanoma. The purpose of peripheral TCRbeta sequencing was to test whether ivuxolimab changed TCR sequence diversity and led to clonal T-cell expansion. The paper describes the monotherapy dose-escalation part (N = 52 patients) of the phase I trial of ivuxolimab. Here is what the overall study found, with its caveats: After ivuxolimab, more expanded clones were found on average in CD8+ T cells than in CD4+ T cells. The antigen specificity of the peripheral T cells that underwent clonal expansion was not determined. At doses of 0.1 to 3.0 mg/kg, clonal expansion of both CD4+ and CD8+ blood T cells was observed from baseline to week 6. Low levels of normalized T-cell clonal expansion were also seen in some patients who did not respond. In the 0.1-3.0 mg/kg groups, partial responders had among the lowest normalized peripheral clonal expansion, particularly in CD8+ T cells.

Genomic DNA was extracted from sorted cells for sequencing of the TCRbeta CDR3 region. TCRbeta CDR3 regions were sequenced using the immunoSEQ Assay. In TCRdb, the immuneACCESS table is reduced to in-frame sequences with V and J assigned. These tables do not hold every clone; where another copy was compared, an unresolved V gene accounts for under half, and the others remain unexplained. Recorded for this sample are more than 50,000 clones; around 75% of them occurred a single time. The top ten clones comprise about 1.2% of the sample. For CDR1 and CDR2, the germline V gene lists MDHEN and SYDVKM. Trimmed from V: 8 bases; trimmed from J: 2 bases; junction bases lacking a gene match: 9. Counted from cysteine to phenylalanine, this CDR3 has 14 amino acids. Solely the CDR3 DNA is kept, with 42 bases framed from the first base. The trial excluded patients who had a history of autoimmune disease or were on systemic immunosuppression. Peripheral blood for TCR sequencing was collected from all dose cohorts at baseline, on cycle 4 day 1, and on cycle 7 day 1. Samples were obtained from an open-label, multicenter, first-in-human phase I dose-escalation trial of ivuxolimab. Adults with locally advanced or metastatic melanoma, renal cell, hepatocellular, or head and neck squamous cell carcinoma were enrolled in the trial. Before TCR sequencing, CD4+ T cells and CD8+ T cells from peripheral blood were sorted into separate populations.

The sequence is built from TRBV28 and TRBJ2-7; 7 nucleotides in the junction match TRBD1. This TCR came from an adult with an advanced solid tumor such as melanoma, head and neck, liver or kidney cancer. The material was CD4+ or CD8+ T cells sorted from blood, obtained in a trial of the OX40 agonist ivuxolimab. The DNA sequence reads TGTGCCAGCCTCGTGGGGCAGGGGGCCTACGAGCAGTACTTC. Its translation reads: CASLVGQGAYEQYF.